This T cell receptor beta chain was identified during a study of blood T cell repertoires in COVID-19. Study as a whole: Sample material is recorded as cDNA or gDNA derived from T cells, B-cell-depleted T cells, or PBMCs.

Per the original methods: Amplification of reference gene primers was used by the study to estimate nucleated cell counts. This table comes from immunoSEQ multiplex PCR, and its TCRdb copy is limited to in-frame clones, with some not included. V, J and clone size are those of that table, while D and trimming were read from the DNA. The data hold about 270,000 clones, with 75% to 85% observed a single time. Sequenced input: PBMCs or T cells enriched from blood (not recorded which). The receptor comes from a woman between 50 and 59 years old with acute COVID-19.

The CDR3 sequence: CATSRGKEQGDGEQFF. Written as DNA, the CDR3 is TGTGCCACCAGCAGAGGAAAAGAACAGGGGGACGGTGAGCAGTTCTTC. This chain connects TRBV15 to TRBJ2-1; 8 bases line up with TRBD1. Looked up from germline, CDR1 is LNHNV and CDR2 is YYDKDF (reference sequence). V trimming: 1 base; J trimming: 9 bases; junction bases outside the gene matches: 11. CDR3 size: 16 residues.